Each of the 19 T cell receptor beta chains below was sequenced from the same sample in a study of radiotherapy plus CTLA-4 blockade in lung cancer. The protocol was immunoSEQ multiplex PCR, while the TCRdb copy is restricted to in-frame clones and leaves out a portion. The sample carries around 95,000 clones, about four fifths recorded once. The specimen was peripheral blood, collected from a patient treated with radiotherapy plus ipilimumab. Receptor source: a human donor with non-small cell lung cancer who had stable disease on radiotherapy plus ipilimumab.

This chain links TRBV27 with TRBJ2-7; D uncertain. CDR1 and CDR2 (germline): MNHEY, SMNVEV (reference sequence). The CDR3 runs 15 residues. Trimming shortened V by 0 bases and J by 5 bases, and 14 bases separated the two germline ends. For the CDR3, the DNA is TGTGCCAGCAGTTTATCGAGGAGTGAGTTGCACGAGCAGTACTTC. It translates to CASSLSRSELHEQYF.

V is TRBV6-4 and J is TRBJ1-6; weak D call: TRBD1 (6 bases). Germline loops: CDR1 MRHNA, CDR2 SNTAGT. There are 15 residues in the CDR3. V lost 6 bases and J lost 10, with 19 bases in between. The CDR3, as DNA: TGTGCCAGCAGACCTAAACAGGGAAGGGGCTCACCCCTCCACTTT. Translating it yields CASRPKQGRGSPLHF.

This clone has just a few counts. The chain has TRBV7-8 and TRBJ1-3; TRBD1 matches 9 bases. The CDR3 has 19 residues. The junction had 12 bases not matched to a gene; V was cut back by 3 bases and J by 0 bases. The germline V gene encodes CDR1 SGHVS and CDR2 FQNEAQ. The CDR3 sequence: CASSLPGQGISSSGNTIYF. In DNA, the CDR3 is TGTGCCAGCAGCTTGCCGGGACAGGGAATTTCAAGCTCTGGAAACACCATATATTTT. Full variable domain (remainder filled in from reference TRBV7-8 and TRBJ1-3): GAGVSQSPRYKVAKRGQDVALRCDPISGHVSLFWYQQALGQGPEFLTYFQNEAQLDKSGLPSDRFFAERPEGSVSTLKIQRTQQEDSAVYLCASSLPGQGISSSGNTIYFGEGSWLTVV.

This clone showed up just a few times. The junction and the germline gene differ at one end; a read error may be behind it. The chain recombines TRBV6-8 with TRBJ2-6, with TRBD1 matching over 7 bases. In germline, CDR1 is MNHGY, CDR2 SAAAGT. This CDR3 comprises 14 residues. CDR3 region: CATETGPGPNVLTF. For the CDR3, the DNA is TGTGCCACCGAGACAGGGCCTGGGCCCAACGTCCTGACTTTC.

The chain links TRBV2 to TRBJ2-5; 14 bases agree with TRBD2. This CDR3 region has 17 residues. The V gene end was trimmed by 1 base and the J gene end by 0 bases; junction bases not matched to a gene: 1. In germline, CDR1 is SNHLY, CDR2 FYNNEI. The CDR3 DNA sequence: TGTGCCAGCAGTGAAGGGACTAGCGGGGGGTACCAAGAGACCCAGTACTTC. Its protein is CASSEGTSGGYQETQYF.

The V and J genes are TRBV7-9 and TRBJ2-1; weak D call: TRBD2 (6 bases). Looked up from germline, CDR1 is SEHNR and CDR2 is FQNEAQ (reference sequence). The V gene lost 5 bases and the J gene lost 10 bases, with 18 bases spanning the gap. This CDR3 contains 14 residues. As DNA, the CDR3 is TGTGCCAGCAGCCAAGGGACGGGGGTCTGGGAGCAGTTCTTC. Encoded protein: CASSQGTGVWEQFF. Together with reference TRBV7-9 and TRBJ2-1, the CDR3 gives the full variable domain: DTGVSQNPRHKITKRGQNVTFRCDPISEHNRLYWYRQTLGQGPEFLTYFQNEAQLEKSRLLSDRFSAERPKGSFSTLEIQRTEQGDSAMYLCASSQGTGVWEQFFGPGTRLTVL.

V usage is TRBV28 and J usage is TRBJ1-2, with D perhaps TRBD1 (5 bases). Trimming shortened V by 2 bases and J by 7 bases, and 14 bases separated the two germline ends. Germline values: CDR1 MDHEN, CDR2 SYDVKM. The CDR3 is made up of 14 amino acids. CDR3 amino acids: CASSLGHPSAGYTF. In DNA form, the CDR3 reads TGTGCCAGCAGTTTAGGACATCCCAGCGCTGGCTACACCTTC.

The chain joins TRBV6-4 to TRBJ1-2; D remains unclear. Germline CDR1 and CDR2: MRHNA and SNTAGT. The CDR3 runs to 14 residues. Trimming took 9 bases from V and 4 from J, leaving 18 bases between them. CDR3 nucleotide sequence: TGTGCCAGTAGGGCAGCACCAGACGGCTATGGCTACACCTTC. This codes for CASRAAPDGYGYTF.

This clone was found once. The chain is built from TRBV7-8 and TRBJ2-5; either TRBD1 or TRBD2 may supply D (6 bases each). The CDR3 has 14 amino acids. Germline assignment: CDR1 SGHVS and CDR2 FQNEAQ. V lost 3 bases to trimming and J lost 5 bases, with 13 bases between them. The CDR3 nucleotides are TGTGCCAGCAGCTTCGAGGGGGGCTACGAGACCCAGTACTTC. It is translated as CASSFEGGYETQYF.

The chain uses TRBV14 and TRBJ2-5, with TRBD2 matching 13 bases. V gave up 1 base and J gave up 1 base; unmatched junction bases: 0. CDR1 and CDR2 from the germline V gene are SGHDN and FVKESK. This CDR3 contains 16 residues. CDR3 nucleotide sequence: TGTGCCAGCAGCCAAGGACTAGCGGGAGGCCAAGAGACCCAGTACTTC. Its protein product is CASSQGLAGGQETQYF. Complete variable domain (other parts from reference TRBV14 and TRBJ2-5): EAGVTQFPSHSVIEKGQTVTLRCDPISGHDNLYWYRRVMGKEIKFLLHFVKESKQDESGMPNNRFLAERTGGTYSTLKVQPAELEDSGVYFCASSQGLAGGQETQYFGPGTRLLVL.

This clone was observed once. In DNA, the CDR3 is TGTGCCAGCAGGGGGACAGGGGTCTACGAGCAGTACTTC. Translated: CASRGTGVYEQYF. This chain links TRBV2 with TRBJ2-7; 10 bases match TRBD1. In germline, CDR1 is SNHLY, CDR2 FYNNEI. The CDR3 length is 13 residues. V was clipped by 6 bases and J by 3 bases; unmatched bases: 2.

The chain couples TRBV6-1 to TRBJ1-3, with TRBD1 as a possible D gene (6 bases). From germline, CDR1 is MNHNS and CDR2 SASEGT. The CDR3 sequence is 14 residues long. V shed 5 bases and J shed 4 bases, with 12 bases lying between them. The CDR3 region is CASSSGQFGNTIYF. In DNA, the CDR3 is TGTGCCAGCAGTTCTGGACAGTTCGGAAACACCATATATTTT.

The J gene is TRBJ1-3, the V gene TRBV5-6; weak D call: TRBD1 (5 bases). Per the germline V gene, CDR1 is SGHDT and CDR2 is YYEEEE. The CDR3 length is 17 residues. Between the trimmed V and J ends, which lost 4 bases and 5 bases, there was a span of 22 bases. The CDR3 region is CASSLSSYPGRRNTIYF. The CDR3, as DNA: TGTGCCAGCAGCCTTTCCAGTTACCCGGGACGAAGAAACACCATATATTTT.

The chain has TRBV9 and TRBJ2-5, with 8 nucleotides matching TRBD2. The CDR3 consists of 13 residues. CDR1 and CDR2 from the germline V gene are SGDLS and YYNGEE. The junction had 4 bases not matched to a gene; V was cut back by 4 bases and J by 5 bases. This CDR3 reads CASSSRGGETQYF. The CDR3 DNA sequence: TGTGCCAGCAGCTCCCGGGGGGGTGAGACCCAGTACTTC.

The genes are TRBV28 and TRBJ2-3; TRBD2 agrees at 10 bases. The CDR3 length is 13 residues. The trim removed 10 bases at V and 3 bases at J, leaving 4 bases unmatched. Germline CDR1 and CDR2: MDHEN and SYDVKM. CDR3 protein: CAIEREGTDTQYF. CDR3 sequence (DNA): TGTGCCATCGAGCGGGAGGGGACAGATACGCAGTATTTT.

The rearrangement links TRBV2 to TRBJ2-3, with 9 bases aligning to TRBD1. J was trimmed by 8 bases and V by 6 bases; bases with no gene match: 6. The germline V gene encodes CDR1 SNHLY and CDR2 FYNNEI. This CDR3 region has 13 residues. CDR3 sequence reads: CASSYRGQATQYF. DNA of the CDR3: TGTGCCAGCAGCTACAGGGGGCAGGCTACGCAGTATTTT.

V and J are TRBV25-1 and TRBJ2-5, with 11 bases fitting TRBD2. This CDR3 comprises 16 residues. Germline CDR1 reads MGHDK; CDR2 reads SYGVNS. V was pared by 1 base and J by 6 bases, with 7 bases of the junction left unmatched. CDR3 DNA sequence: TGTGCCAGCAGTGAATCCCGACTAGCGGGGACCCAGACCCAGTACTTC. Amino acid sequence: CASSESRLAGTQTQYF.

This chain joins TRBV6-6 and TRBJ1-2; D gene unclear. V was cut by 6 bases and J by 8 bases, with 16 bases left in between. Per germline, CDR1 MNHNY and CDR2 SVGAGI (reference sequence). The CDR3 is 13 amino acids. Here the CDR3 reads CASRNVAVGGYTF. The CDR3 bases are TGTGCCAGCAGAAACGTCGCGGTGGGGGGCTACACCTTC.

A single count supports this clone. Other nucleotide sequences in the sample specify the same CDR3. The chain has TRBV9 and TRBJ1-2, with 7 bases that match TRBD1. CDR1 SGDLS and CDR2 YYNGEE come from the germline V gene. V shed 2 bases, J shed 2 bases, and the junction held 9 bases outside the gene matches. This CDR3 region has 16 residues. CDR3 DNA sequence: TGTGCCAGCAGCGTCTTCGACAGGGTTGGGAACTATGGCTACACCTTC. Its translation is CASSVFDRVGNYGYTF.